This TCR beta chain comes out of a study of OX40 agonist ivuxolimab in advanced cancers. Notes on the research overall: The costimulatory receptor OX40 (CD134) was targeted by ivuxolimab, a fully human IgG2 agonistic monoclonal antibody. Intravenous ivuxolimab was administered to patients every 2 weeks at six dose levels: 0.01, 0.1, 0.3, 1.5, 3 and 10 mg/kg. Of the roughly 52 patients in dose escalation, about 19 had hepatocellular carcinoma, some 15 had melanoma, 9 had renal cell carcinoma and 9 had head and neck cancer. In the dose-escalation cohort, 82.7% of patients were male, and the mean age was 60 years with a range of about 20 to 80. Patients were allowed to have had prior anti-PD-1, anti-PD-L1 or anti-CTLA-4 therapy, and around 37% of the dose-escalation patients had previously received checkpoint inhibitors. Three dose-escalation patients achieved partial responses, one with hepatocellular carcinoma and two with cutaneous melanoma. Peripheral TCRbeta sequencing aimed to test whether ivuxolimab altered TCR sequence diversity and caused clonal T-cell expansion. The paper covers the monotherapy dose-escalation part of the phase I ivuxolimab trial, which included N ≈ 50 patients.

What the study reported, not specific to this receptor: The antigen specificity of the clonally expanded peripheral T cells was not determined. Low levels of normalized T-cell clonal expansion were also seen in some nonresponding patients. Clonal expansion of both CD4+ and CD8+ blood T cells was observed from baseline to week 6 at doses 0.1 to 3.0 mg/kg. Partial responders in the 0.1-3.0 mg/kg groups had among the lowest normalized peripheral clonal expansion, especially among CD8+ T cells. After ivuxolimab, more expanded clones were found on average in CD8+ T cells than in CD4+ T cells.

The CDR3 spans 17 residues, from the cysteine through the phenylalanine. CDR3 DNA is the only sequence kept; it has 51 bases, read in frame from the first base. The germline V gene (reference sequence) sets CDR1 to LNHDA and CDR2 to SQIVND. From V the trimming removes 2 bases and from J it removes 3 bases, while the gene matches leave 7 bases of the junction unaccounted for. To sequence the TCRbeta CDR3 region, genomic DNA was isolated from the sorted cells. The immunoSEQ Assay was used to sequence the TCRbeta CDR3 regions. TCRdb holds this immuneACCESS table with in-frame rearrangements only. Some clones are missing; in checked studies, unresolved V genes explain under half, and the rest has no known cause. The sample table contains about 73,000 clones; only one count was recorded for 75% to 90% of them. The ten most abundant clones make up around 0.51% of the sample. The trial excluded patients who had a history of autoimmune disease or were on systemic immunosuppression. In every dose cohort, peripheral blood was drawn for TCR sequencing at baseline, cycle 4 day 1, and cycle 7 day 1. Samples were obtained from an open-label, multicenter, first-in-human phase I dose-escalation trial of ivuxolimab. Adults with locally advanced or metastatic melanoma, renal cell carcinoma, hepatocellular carcinoma or head and neck squamous cell carcinoma were enrolled in the trial. Before TCR sequencing, CD4+ T cells and CD8+ T cells from peripheral blood were sorted into separate populations.

With regard to this clone: It lacks a known antigen. Per-base quality was not reported, and no clone a single base away is much larger than it.

Recombination joined TRBV19 with TRBJ2-2, with 9 bases matching TRBD2. The sample was CD4+ or CD8+ T cells sorted from blood, taken in a trial of the OX40 agonist ivuxolimab. The origin of this receptor is an adult with an advanced solid tumor such as melanoma, head and neck, liver or kidney cancer. The CDR3 reads CASSILRGGADTGELFF. The DNA sequence reads TGTGCCAGTAGTATATTGCGGGGGGGCGCTGACACCGGGGAGCTGTTTTTT.